The clone carrying this TCR beta chain was observed at least ten times. What it recognizes is unknown. Synthesis of TCR cDNA relied on 5'RACE template switching, which attached a universal primer site and UMIs. TCRdb re-called the 5' RACE reads through MiXCR, storing one row per CDR3 protein. The table records about 110,000 distinct CDR3 sequences, 8.4% of them present only once. This CDR3 spans 15 amino acids. V lost 3 bases to trimming and J lost 4 bases; unmatched junction nucleotides: 7. The data are from a study of T cells after yellow fever vaccination. Study-wide points: The study noted that FACS-sorted repertoires could contain abundant clonotypes contaminating from the bulk population.

V and J are TRBV12-3 or TRBV12-4 and TRBJ2-3, with 7 bases fitting TRBD2. This specimen consisted of CD8+ T cells sorted from PBMCs, obtained 45 days after the yellow fever booster vaccination. The TCR originated in a man younger than 45 who received the YFV17D yellow fever vaccine. The CDR3 DNA sequence: TGTGCCAGCAGTTTGGGCGGGAGCGAGGCAGATACGCAGTATTTT. It encodes CASSLGGSEADTQYF.